This TCR beta chain was identified during a study of blood T cells in healthy people across ages. Study results and caveats: Both higher diversity and more naive CD4+ cells marked long-lived donors when set against aged donors.

The table lists this clonotype with a few counts. Its matching antigen is unknown. Germline CDR1 SQVTM, CDR2 ANQGSEA. The CDR3 is made up of 14 amino acids. V dropped 4 bases and J dropped 4 bases, with 16 bases sitting between them. Then a second PCR, running roughly 6 to 12 cycles, was carried out with a sample-barcoded 5' primer and a J-beta primer mix. TCRdb re-called the 5' RACE reads through MiXCR, storing one row per CDR3 protein. The sample records some 1,800,000 distinct CDR3 sequences, about two fifths being singletons. The TCR comes from a human donor in good health. Sequenced input: blood. This chain connects TRBV29-1 to TRBJ1-1; weak D call: TRBD1 (5 bases). The CDR3 loop is CSVANGRGFTEAFF. CDR3 in DNA: TGCAGCGTTGCCAACGGAAGGGGTTTCACTGAAGCTTTCTTT.